This T cell receptor beta chain stems from a study of T cells in narcolepsy. CDR1 MNHEY and CDR2 SVGAGI come from the germline V gene. This CDR3 contains 14 residues. The V gene end was trimmed by 8 bases and the J gene end by 4 bases; junction bases not matched to a gene: 7. The data were produced by immunoSEQ multiplex PCR, yet TCRdb's version contains in-frame clones alone and is incomplete. The sample has about 17,000 clones; 85% to 90% are singletons. The sequenced sample consisted of memory (CD45RA-) CD4+ T cells from blood. The chain employs TRBV6-5 and TRBJ2-1; 8 bases match TRBD2. The TCR sequence derives from a human donor in good health. The CDR3 here is CASALAGRYNEQFF. The CDR3, as DNA: TGTGCCAGCGCATTAGCGGGGAGATACAATGAGCAGTTCTTC.